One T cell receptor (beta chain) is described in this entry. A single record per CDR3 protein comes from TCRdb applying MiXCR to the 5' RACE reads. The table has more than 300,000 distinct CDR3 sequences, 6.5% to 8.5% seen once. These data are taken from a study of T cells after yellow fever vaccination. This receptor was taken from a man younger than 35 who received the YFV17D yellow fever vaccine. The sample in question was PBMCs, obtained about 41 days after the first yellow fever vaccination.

The CDR3 spells CASSQGVLHLEQYF. As DNA, the CDR3 is TGTGCCAGCAGCCAGGGAGTGCTTCATCTCGAGCAGTACTTC. J is TRBJ2-7 and V is TRBV3-1, with D maybe TRBD2 (5 bases). The CDR3 has 14 amino acids. Deletions cut 3 bases from V and 6 bases from J, with 15 bases between. Germline V gene lookup returns CDR1 LGHDT and CDR2 YNNKEL (reference sequence).